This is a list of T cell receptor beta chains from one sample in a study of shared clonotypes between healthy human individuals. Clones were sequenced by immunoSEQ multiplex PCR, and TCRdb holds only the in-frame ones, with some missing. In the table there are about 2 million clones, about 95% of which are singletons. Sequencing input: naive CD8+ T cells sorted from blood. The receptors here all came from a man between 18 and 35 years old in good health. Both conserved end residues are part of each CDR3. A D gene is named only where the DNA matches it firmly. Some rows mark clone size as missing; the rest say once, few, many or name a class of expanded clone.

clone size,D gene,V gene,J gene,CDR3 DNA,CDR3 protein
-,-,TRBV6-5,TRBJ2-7,TGTGCCAGCAGCCCCAACGAGGGTTACGAGCAGTACTTC,CASSPNEGYEQYF
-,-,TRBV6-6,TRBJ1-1,TGTGCCAGCACCTACACAGGGCCTGAAGCTTTCTTT,CASTYTGPEAFF
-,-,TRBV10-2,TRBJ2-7,TGCGCCGGCTCGTCGGGATACGAGCAGTACTTC,CAGSSGYEQYF
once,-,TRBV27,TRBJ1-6,TGTGCCAGCAGCCGACGCTCCTATAATTCACCCCTCCACTTT,CASSRRSYNSPLHF
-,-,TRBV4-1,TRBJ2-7,TGCGCCAGCAGCCAAGCCACTAGTTTACTAGGCTACGAGCAGTACTTC,CASSQATSLLGYEQYF
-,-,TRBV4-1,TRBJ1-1,TGCGCCAGCGGGCGGGGGGCCACTGAAGCTTTCTTT,CASGRGATEAFF
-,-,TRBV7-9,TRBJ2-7,TGTGCCATTGGACTGGATTCCTACGAGCAGTACTTC,CAIGLDSYEQYF
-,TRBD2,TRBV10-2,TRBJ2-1,TGCGCCACTACGACTGTGCAGCGGGAGGGAATTTACAATGAGCAGTTCTTC,CATTTVQREGIYNEQFF
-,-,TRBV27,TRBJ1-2,TGTGCCAGCAGTCCCTTATACAGTGAGGATGGCTACACCTTC,CASSPLYSEDGYTF
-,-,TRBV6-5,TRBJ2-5,TGTGCCAGCAGTTACTCGGCGGGGACCCGAGAGACCCAGTACTTC,CASSYSAGTRETQYF
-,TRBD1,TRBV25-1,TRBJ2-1,TGTGCCAGCAGCGTCCTGACAGGGAGCTCCTACAATGAGCAGTTCTTC,CASSVLTGSSYNEQFF
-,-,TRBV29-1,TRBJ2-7,TGCAGCGTCCGGACAGCGCTATCCTACGAGCAGTACTTC,CSVRTALSYEQYF
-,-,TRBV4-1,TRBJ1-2,TGCGCCAGCAGCCAAGGGGCCGGATTGAGTGGCTATGGCTACACCTTC,CASSQGAGLSGYGYTF
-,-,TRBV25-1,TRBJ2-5,TGTGCCAGCAGTGAGGGGAGCGGGGAGACCCAGTACTTC,CASSEGSGETQYF
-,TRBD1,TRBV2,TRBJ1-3,TGTGCCAGCAGTGTAGAGGGGGCAGGAGGAAACACCATATATTTT,CASSVEGAGGNTIYF
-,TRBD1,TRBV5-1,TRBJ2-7,TGCGCCAGCAGCTTGGTAGGTGGGACAGTTACTTACGAGCAGTACTTC,CASSLVGGTVTYEQYF
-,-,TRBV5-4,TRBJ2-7,TGTGCCAGCAGCTCCGAAAGCCGGGAGCAGTACTTC,CASSSESREQYF
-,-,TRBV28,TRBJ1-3,TGTGCCAGCAGTTTATATGTCGGGACTGATCATACTGGAAACACCATATATTTT,CASSLYVGTDHTGNTIYF
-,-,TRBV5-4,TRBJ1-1,TGTGCCAGCAGCTCGTCCCTGGAAGGGGACACTGAAGCTTTCTTT,CASSSSLEGDTEAFF
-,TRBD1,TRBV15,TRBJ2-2,TGTGCCACCAGCAGAGATCCAGGGACAGGGGGGGTGGACACCGGGGAGCTGTTTTTT,CATSRDPGTGGVDTGELFF
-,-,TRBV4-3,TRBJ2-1,TGCGCCAGCAGTAGTAGCGGTTCCTACAATGAGCAGTTCTTC,CASSSSGSYNEQFF
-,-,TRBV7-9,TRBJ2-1,TGTGCCAGCAGCTTTACAGGGTCCCTCTACAATGAGCAGTTCTTC,CASSFTGSLYNEQFF
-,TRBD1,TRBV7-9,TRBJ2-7,TGTGCCAGCAGCCACAGACAGGGCCCCTACGAGCAGTACTTC,CASSHRQGPYEQYF
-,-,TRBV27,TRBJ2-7,TGTGCCAGCAGTTTAATGGGACCCGGCTCCTACGAGCAGTACTTC,CASSLMGPGSYEQYF
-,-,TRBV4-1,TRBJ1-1,TGCGCCAGCAGCCAAAGGGCGGAGAACACTGAAGCTTTCTTT,CASSQRAENTEAFF
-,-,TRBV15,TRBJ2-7,TGTGCCACCAGCGGGCGAACGGGGGCCTACGAGCAGTACTTC,CATSGRTGAYEQYF
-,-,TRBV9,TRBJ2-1,TGTGCCAGCAGCGCTCCACCGGGCTCCTACAATGAGCAGTTCTTC,CASSAPPGSYNEQFF
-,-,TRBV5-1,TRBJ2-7,TGCGCCAGCAGCTCACCCCCCTCCTACGAGCAGTACTTC,CASSSPPSYEQYF
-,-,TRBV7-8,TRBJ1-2,TGTGCCAGCAGCTTAGAGTCAACAGGGAATCTCTATGGCTACACCTTC,CASSLESTGNLYGYTF
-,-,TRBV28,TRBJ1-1,TGTGCCAGCAGCTTGATTGGGGGGAACACTGAAGCTTTCTTT,CASSLIGGNTEAFF
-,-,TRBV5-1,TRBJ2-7,TGCGCCAGCAGCTTTGACGGTTCCTACGAGCAGTACTTC,CASSFDGSYEQYF
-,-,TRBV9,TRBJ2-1,TGTGCCAGCAGCGCCTTTAATGAGCAGTTCTTC,CASSAFNEQFF
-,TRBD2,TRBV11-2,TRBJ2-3,TGTGCCAGCAGCCTGGGGCGACTAGCGGGAGGGTCCGATACGCAGTATTTT,CASSLGRLAGGSDTQYF
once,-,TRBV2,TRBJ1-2,TGTGCCAGCAGTGGGGACTCCTTGGAGGGCTACACCTTC,CASSGDSLEGYTF